Below, 16 T cell receptor beta chains from the same sample are listed, as sequenced in a study of patients and donors after allogeneic stem cell transplantation. From the RT-PCR reads, TCRdb called clonotypes with MiXCR, one entry per CDR3 protein. The sample has 95,000 to 120,000 distinct CDR3 sequences; roughly 35% are singletons. Sequencing input: blood, either unsorted or a sorted T cell fraction (not recorded which). These receptors came from a human donor who was either an allogeneic HSCT recipient or a stem cell or donor lymphocyte infusion donor (not recorded which). It is not recorded whose cells these are; they may come from a transplant donor.

This clonotype came up a few times. The V call is TRBV20-1, the J call TRBJ1-5, with no clear D. Trimming cost V 0 bases and J 5 bases, with 5 bases left between them. The CDR3 loop spans 12 amino acids. CDR1 and CDR2 from the germline V gene are DFQATT and SNEGSKA (reference sequence). The CDR3 nucleotides read TGCAGTGCTAGAGATAGGGATCAGCCCCAGCATTTT. Translating it yields CSARDRDQPQHF.

The rearrangement links TRBV12-3 or TRBV12-4 to TRBJ2-4, with a tentative D call TRBD2 (6 bases). The germline V and J ends were trimmed by 5 bases and 1 base, with 18 bases remaining between them. The CDR3 has 17 residues. CDR3 sequence: CASSPGEGRWAKNIQYF. In DNA form, the CDR3 reads TGTGCCAGCAGTCCCGGGGAAGGGAGGTGGGCCAAAAACATTCAGTACTTC.

The chain couples TRBV4-3 to TRBJ2-1, with unresolved D. Between the trimmed V and J ends, which lost 0 bases and 0 bases, there was a span of 12 bases. In germline, CDR1 is LGHNA, CDR2 YSLEER. The CDR3 has 17 amino acids. This CDR3 reads CASSQEVIVSSYNEQFF. CDR3 DNA sequence: TGCGCCAGCAGCCAAGAGGTGATCGTGAGCTCCTACAATGAGCAGTTCTTC.

The table lists this clonotype with a few counts. V gene TRBV12-3 or TRBV12-4 combines with J gene TRBJ2-7; no reliable D call. Trimming cost V 5 bases and J 6 bases, with 17 bases left between them. The CDR3 spans 14 residues. The CDR3 nucleotides read TGTGCCAGCAGTCCGGGTCAGTTGTTTGTCGAGCAGTACTTC. This encodes CASSPGQLFVEQYF.

This chain links TRBV20-1 with TRBJ2-1; no reliable D call. Germline lookup yields CDR1 DFQATT and CDR2 SNEGSKA (reference sequence). This CDR3 has 11 amino acids. The V gene lost 2 bases and the J gene lost 5 bases, with 4 bases spanning the gap. CDR3 DNA: TGCAGTGCTAGATTGGACAATGAGCAGTTCTTC. It translates to CSARLDNEQFF.

This clonotype was detected a few times. This sequence joins TRBV24-1 and TRBJ2-1, with 15 bases fitting TRBD2. Germline V gene data show CDR1 as KGHDR and CDR2 as SFDVKD. J gave up 9 bases and V 5 bases, and 7 bases lay outside the gene matches. The CDR3 loop spans 16 amino acids. The CDR3 region has the DNA TGTGCCACCAGTGCCGAGGGACTAGCGGGAGGTGGTGAGCAGTTCTTC. Its translation: CATSAEGLAGGGEQFF.

The V call is TRBV18, the J call TRBJ2-5; TRBD2 aligns across 9 bases. The CDR3 extends over 14 amino acids. V dropped 4 bases and J dropped 3; count of bases not matched to a gene: 3. Germline V lookup: CDR1 KGHSH, CDR2 LQKENI. CDR3 nucleotides: TGTGCCAGCTCACTATTAGCGGGAGAAGAGACCCAGTACTTC. Amino acid sequence: CASSLLAGEETQYF.

V usage is TRBV9 and J usage is TRBJ2-3; D gene unclear. Trimming took off 0 bases at V and 2 bases at J, with 10 bases between the two ends. Germline assignment: CDR1 SGDLS and CDR2 YYNGEE. The CDR3 totals 15 residues. CDR3 coding DNA: TGTGCCAGCAGCGTAGGAGGACGCGTCACAGATACGCAGTATTTT. Protein: CASSVGGRVTDTQYF.

The J gene is TRBJ2-1, the V gene TRBV7-9; 8 bases match TRBD2. Germline V gene sequence: CDR1 SEHNR, CDR2 FQNEAQ (reference sequence). V lost 4 bases to trimming and J lost 0 bases; unmatched junction nucleotides: 5. There are 16 residues in the CDR3. The CDR3 DNA follows: TGTGCCAGCAGCTCTGTAGCGGGAAGCTCCTACAATGAGCAGTTCTTC. This gives the protein CASSSVAGSSYNEQFF.

This sequence joins TRBV5-1 and TRBJ2-4; TRBD2 aligns across 8 bases. The CDR3 loop spans 15 amino acids. The germline gives CDR1 SGHRS, CDR2 YFSETQ. Germline trimming cut 0 bases from V and 9 bases from J; bases unmatched to any gene: 8. The CDR3 loop reads CASSLAPAGEVIQYF. As DNA, the CDR3 is TGCGCCAGCAGCTTGGCCCCAGCGGGAGAGGTCATTCAGTACTTC.

The CDR3 sequence: CSAERDRGQMGAFF. For the CDR3, the DNA is TGCAGTGCGGAAAGGGACAGGGGGCAAATGGGAGCTTTCTTT. This chain links TRBV20-1 with TRBJ1-1; TRBD1 aligns across 12 bases. V lost 6 bases to trimming and J lost 10 bases; unmatched junction nucleotides: 12. From germline, CDR1 is DFQATT and CDR2 SNEGSKA (reference sequence). This CDR3 spans 14 amino acids.

The chain couples TRBV24-1 to TRBJ2-2; 11 bases fit TRBD2. The CDR3 is 17 amino acids. V was clipped by 3 bases and J by 7 bases; unmatched bases: 9. The V gene's germline CDR1 is KGHDR and CDR2 SFDVKD. The CDR3, as DNA: TGTGCCACCAGTGATCCGACTAGCGGGACTTTCATCGGGGAGCTGTTTTTT. It yields the protein CATSDPTSGTFIGELFF.

There are a few counts of this clonotype. This chain connects TRBV6-2 or TRBV6-3 to TRBJ1-5, with unresolved D. The germline V and J ends were trimmed by 2 bases and 0 bases, with 20 bases remaining between them. CDR1 is MNHEY and CDR2 is SVGEGT in the germline V gene. CDR3 length: 19 amino acids. CDR3 nucleotides: TGTGCCAGCAGTTACGCGCTCGGCAGCTCCCCCGATAGCAATCAGCCCCAGCATTTT. Its protein product is CASSYALGSSPDSNQPQHF.

This chain uses TRBV19 with TRBJ2-1; D perhaps matches TRBD1 (5 bases). CDR1 LNHDA and CDR2 SQIVND come from the germline V gene (reference sequence). V dropped 5 bases and J dropped 3 bases, with 17 bases sitting between them. CDR3 length: 16 residues. For the CDR3, the DNA is TGTGCCAGTAGTTTAAAAGGGTTAAGGGGCTACAATGAGCAGTTCTTC. Protein sequence: CASSLKGLRGYNEQFF.

The chain links TRBV27 to TRBJ1-2, with 10 bases that match TRBD1. The V segment lost 5 bases and the J segment 13 bases; nucleotides outside the gene matches: 10. Germline values: CDR1 MNHEY, CDR2 SMNVEV (reference sequence). CDR3 length: 13 amino acids. DNA of the CDR3: TGTGCCAGCAGTCTAACCGGGACAGGGGTTTGCACCTTC. Its protein product is CASSLTGTGVCTF.

This chain connects TRBV9 to TRBJ2-3; 13 positions match TRBD2. Per germline, CDR1 SGDLS and CDR2 YYNGEE. V was clipped by 0 bases and J by 1 base; unmatched bases: 5. CDR3 length equals 18 residues. The DNA for the CDR3 is TGTGCCAGCAGCGTAGATGGACTAGCGGGAGACCGCACAGATACGCAGTATTTT. This sequence encodes CASSVDGLAGDRTDTQYF.